This is a list of T cell receptor beta chains from one sample in a study of T-cell memory formation after mild COVID-19. TCRdb ran MiXCR on the 5' RACE reads and lists one entry per CDR3 protein. The sample carries about 400,000 distinct CDR3 sequences, 14% recorded once. Sequencing input: PBMCs or a T cell subset sorted from them (not recorded which). These receptors originate from a man in his late teens or twenties who had mild COVID-19 (a few samples of this study predate the infection). Cell type and time point are not known. The CDR3 runs from the conserved cysteine through the conserved F or W. D genes are given only for firm matches. Size values are once, few and many counts, or a class for expanded clones, and some rows have none.

>TRBV6-5|many|TRBD1|TRBJ1-2
TGTGCCAGCAGAGGGGGCCGCGGCTATGGCTACACCTTC
CASRGGRGYGYTF
>TRBV5-6|few|TRBD2|TRBJ2-3
TGTGCCAGCAGTTGGGGCGGGGGGGGCTCAGATACGCAGTATTTT
CASSWGGGGSDTQYF
>TRBV6-5|few|TRBD2|TRBJ2-3
TGTGCCAGCAGTACGGCCTCTCTAGCGGGGGTCACAGATACGCAGTATTTT
CASSTASLAGVTDTQYF
>TRBV7-2|NA|NA|TRBJ1-2
TGTGCCAGCAGCCCCGGGTCCGAAACCTATGGCTACACCTTC
CASSPGSETYGYTF
>TRBV4-1|many|NA|TRBJ2-5
TGCGCCAGCAGCCAAGGAAGGGCCAGGGGAGAGACCCAGTACTTC
CASSQGRARGETQYF
>TRBV6-6|once|TRBD1|TRBJ1-2
TGTGCCAGCAGGGCAGGGGGTGAGGACTATGGCTACACCTTC
CASRAGGEDYGYTF
>TRBV3-1|NA|NA|TRBJ2-7
TGTGCCAGCAGCTTTACAGGGTCGGGATACGAGCAGTACTTC
CASSFTGSGYEQYF
>TRBV11-2|many|TRBD1|TRBJ1-6
TGTGCCAGCAGCTTACAGGGGGCAGGTTCACCCCTCCACTTT
CASSLQGAGSPLHF
>TRBV24-1|NA|TRBD1|TRBJ2-1
TGTGCCACCAGTTTACCGGGCAGGGGGTTCAGCTCCTACAATGAGCAGTTCTTC
CATSLPGRGFSSYNEQFF
>TRBV5-1|many|NA|TRBJ1-1
TGCGCCAGCAGCGCAACCGGGAGTGGGGATGAAGCTTTCTTT
CASSATGSGDEAFF
>TRBV7-6|NA|TRBD2|TRBJ2-1
TGTGCCAGCAGCCCCCTGGCTAGCGGGGGGGCTAGTGAGCAGTTCTTC
CASSPLASGGASEQFF
>TRBV7-9|many|NA|TRBJ2-4
TGTGCCAGCAGCTTCGGTGGGGAGAAAGCCAAAAACATTCAGTACTTC
CASSFGGEKAKNIQYF
>TRBV12-3/TRBV12-4|many|NA|TRBJ1-6
TGTGCCAGCAGTTTCGGGTATAATTCACCCCTCCACTTT
CASSFGYNSPLHF
>TRBV6-6|NA|TRBD2|TRBJ2-5
TGTGCCAGCAGTTACCCTCAACGAACTAGCGCGGAGACCCAGTACTTC
CASSYPQRTSAETQYF
>TRBV24-1|NA|NA|TRBJ1-1
TGTGCCACCAGCAGTGGGGATTGGGACACTGAAGCTTTCTTT
CATSSGDWDTEAFF